This TCR beta chain was sequenced in a study of blood T cells in healthy people across ages. Overall study results and limits: Unsorted PBMCs ruled out conclusive naive versus antigen-experienced comparison. Samples with more naive T cells showed higher observed beta diversity.

With a J-beta primer mix and a sample-barcoded 5' primer, a second PCR ran 7 to 11 cycles. Each CDR3 protein is one row after TCRdb ran MiXCR on the 5' RACE reads. The table lists approximately 1.5 million distinct CDR3 sequences, 30% to 40% of them singletons. As regards this clonotype: Its target is not known.

Germline CDR1 reads DFQATT; CDR2 reads SNEGSKA (reference sequence). V was clipped by 6 bases and J by 2 bases, with 20 bases between them. There are 16 residues in the CDR3. The extraction recovered at least 5.5 micrograms of total RNA per sample. The genes are TRBV20-1 and TRBJ2-1, with D unclear. Sequenced: blood. The TCR originated in a woman younger than 45 in good health. CDR3 coding DNA: TGCAGTGCAGAGTCTTCTCGTCGAGACACCTACAATGAGCAGTTCTTC. It yields the protein CSAESSRRDTYNEQFF.